A single sample is the source of the 21 T cell receptor beta chains below, sequenced in a study of blood T cell repertoires in COVID-19. Here immunoSEQ multiplex PCR was the method, and the copy in TCRdb shows in-frame clones only, minus some. This table holds a few hundred thousand clones, 85% found once. The sequencing sample was made of peripheral blood. Source of these receptors: a woman aged 18-30 years with acute or convalescent COVID-19.

The rearrangement links TRBV29-1 to TRBJ2-4; D is unresolved. Germline values: CDR1 SQVTM, CDR2 ANQGSEA. V gave up 0 bases and J gave up 6 bases, with 9 bases separating them. CDR3 length: 13 amino acids. The CDR3 DNA reads as TGCAGCGTTGAAGACTCCAGTCGAAACATTCAGTACTTC. It translates to CSVEDSSRNIQYF.

This rearrangement joins TRBV28 to TRBJ2-4; D is uncertain. CDR3 length equals 14 residues. V was clipped by 2 bases and J by 7 bases, with 12 bases between them. Germline CDR1 reads MDHEN; CDR2 reads SYDVKM. CDR3 loop: CASSLRPAGNIQYF. CDR3 sequence (DNA): TGTGCCAGCAGTTTACGGCCCGCCGGGAACATTCAGTACTTC.

With regard to this clone: A read error may account for a junction end that differs from germline. Other DNA sequences within the sample encode an identical CDR3. This rearrangement joins TRBV30 to TRBJ1-6, with 7 bases lining up with TRBD1. The germline gives CDR1 GTSNPN, CDR2 SVGIG (reference sequence). CDR3 length equals 15 residues. The CDR3 loop is CAWRLGDRDNSPLHF. The DNA of the CDR3 is TGTGCCTGGAGACTTGGCGACAGGGATAACTCACCCCTCCACTTT. Based on the CDR3 plus reference TRBV30 and TRBJ1-6, the full variable domain is SQTIHQWPATLVQPVGSPLSLECTVEGTSNPNLYWYRQAAGRGLQLLFYSVGIGQISSEVPQNLSASRPQDRQFILSSKKLLLSDSGFYLCAWRLGDRDNSPLHFGNGTRLTVT.

This rearrangement joins TRBV4-1 to TRBJ2-5, with D possibly being TRBD2 (6 bases). CDR1 and CDR2 (germline): MGHRA, YSYEKL. With 9 bases removed from V and 2 bases from J, the gap between germline ends came to 19 bases. The CDR3 runs 15 residues. This chain's CDR3 is CASNAGTRRQETQYF. In DNA, the CDR3 is TGCGCCAGTAATGCCGGGACTCGGAGGCAAGAGACCCAGTACTTC.

The chain recombines TRBV6-1 with TRBJ2-5; no clear D. Germline values: CDR1 MNHNS, CDR2 SASEGT. Deletions cut 0 bases from V and 5 bases from J, with 13 bases between. The CDR3 totals 15 residues. CDR3 amino acids: CASSEAPGAGETQYF. In nucleotides, the CDR3 is TGTGCCAGCAGTGAAGCTCCAGGCGCTGGGGAGACCCAGTACTTC.

This clone has only one observation. The CDR3: CAISDGSVLGNEQFF. The CDR3 coding sequence is TGTGCCATCAGTGATGGTAGCGTCTTAGGTAATGAGCAGTTCTTC. V gene TRBV10-3 combines with J gene TRBJ2-1; D perhaps matches TRBD2 (5 bases). Trimming cost V 3 bases and J 7 bases, with 16 bases left between them. Germline V gives CDR1 ENHRY, CDR2 SYGVKD. The CDR3 totals 15 residues.

The chain links TRBV19 to TRBJ1-2, with unresolved D. V lost 1 base and J lost 3, with 12 bases in between. The CDR3 contains 15 residues. Germline V gives CDR1 LNHDA, CDR2 SQIVND (reference sequence). In nucleotides, the CDR3 is TGTGCCAGTAGTATAGGCGGCCCCACCGACTATGGCTACACCTTC. Its protein product is CASSIGGPTDYGYTF.

The rearrangement joins TRBV12-3 or TRBV12-4 to TRBJ2-5, with D possibly TRBD1 on 6 matching bases. CDR3 size: 13 residues. The V gene lost 6 bases and the J gene lost 3 bases, with 11 bases spanning the gap. The CDR3 bases are TGTGCCAGCAGAACACAGGGAAAAGAGACCCAGTACTTC. Amino acids: CASRTQGKETQYF.

The rearrangement links TRBV5-1 to TRBJ2-2, with D maybe TRBD2 (6 bases). V was cut by 4 bases and J by 6 bases, with 16 bases left in between. The CDR3 is made up of 15 amino acids. The germline CDR1 and CDR2 sequences are SGHRS and YFSETQ. The CDR3 sequence: CASSDAGSTAGELFF. The CDR3 DNA is TGCGCCAGCAGCGATGCGGGGAGTACCGCCGGGGAGCTGTTTTTT.

The J gene is TRBJ2-5, the V gene TRBV18, with 8 nucleotides matching TRBD2. The CDR3 loop spans 13 amino acids. Germline CDR1 KGHSH, CDR2 LQKENI. The junction had 3 bases not matched to a gene; V was cut back by 4 bases and J by 5 bases. The CDR3 protein is CASSRLALETQYF. In nucleotides, the CDR3 is TGTGCCAGCTCACGACTAGCGTTGGAGACCCAGTACTTC. Combining the CDR3 with reference TRBV18 and TRBJ2-5 gives the whole variable domain NAGVMQNPRHLVRRRGQEARLRCSPMKGHSHVYWYRQLPEEGLKFMVYLQKENIIDESGMPKERFSAEFPKEGPSILRIQQVVRGDSAAYFCASSRLALETQYFGPGTRLLVL.

The chain uses TRBV13 and TRBJ2-7; D is perhaps TRBD2 (7 bases). Germline-derived CDR1 and CDR2 are PRHDT and FYEKMQ (reference sequence). V was trimmed by 4 bases and J by 6 bases, leaving 19 bases between them. The CDR3 is 15 amino acids. The CDR3 here is CASSSGGGGPGEQYF. CDR3 coding DNA: TGTGCCAGCAGCTCCGGTGGGGGGGGGCCCGGCGAGCAGTACTTC.

The gene calls are TRBV9 and TRBJ1-1, with D maybe TRBD1 (6 bases). V lost 4 bases, J lost 0 bases, and 16 bases lay in between. CDR1 and CDR2 from the germline V gene are SGDLS and YYNGEE. There are 16 residues in the CDR3. DNA for the CDR3: TGTGCCAGCAGCCCAGGGGTGCAGATCATGAACACTGAAGCTTTCTTT. This codes for CASSPGVQIMNTEAFF.

The chain couples TRBV23-1 to TRBJ1-2; the D gene is possibly TRBD1 (5 bases). TRBV23-1 qualifies as an ORF whose function is uncertain. The germline V and J ends were trimmed by 4 bases and 6 bases, with 24 bases remaining between them. This CDR3 contains 17 residues. CDR3 region: CASSRSIPYPGQDGYTF. CDR3 bases: TGCGCCAGCAGTCGCTCTATCCCCTACCCAGGGCAGGATGGCTACACCTTC.

This clone appeared a single time. The rearrangement joins TRBV28 to TRBJ1-1; TRBD1 matches at 9 bases. The germline V gene encodes CDR1 MDHEN and CDR2 SYDVKM. The CDR3 covers 16 residues. Trimming cost V 7 bases and J 4 bases; bases outside gene matches: 13. CDR3 nucleotides: TGTGCCAGCACCATACAGGGGGCGGGGCGTGGCACTGAAGCTTTCTTT. Translation gives CASTIQGAGRGTEAFF. The complete variable domain, with remaining parts taken from reference TRBV28 and TRBJ1-1, reads DVKVTQSSRYLVKRTGEKVFLECVQDMDHENMFWYRQDPGLGLRLIYFSYDVKMKEKGDIPEGYSVSREKKERFSLILESASTNQTSMYLCASTIQGAGRGTEAFFGQGTRLTVV.

This chain uses TRBV5-1 with TRBJ2-7; 10 bases fit TRBD1. The CDR3 totals 16 residues. The germline CDR1 and CDR2 sequences are SGHRS and YFSETQ. The trim removed 4 bases at V and 7 bases at J, leaving 14 bases unmatched. CDR3 nucleotide sequence: TGCGCCAGCAGCCCCGCCGGGGACAGGGGTAATTTAGAGCAGTACTTC. Amino acid sequence: CASSPAGDRGNLEQYF.

CDR3 protein: CASSLPEDEKLFF. The CDR3, as DNA: TGCGCCAGCAGCTTACCAGAGGATGAAAAACTGTTTTTT. This chain joins TRBV5-1 and TRBJ1-4; D is uncertain. Germline CDR1 SGHRS, CDR2 YFSETQ. The CDR3 is made up of 13 amino acids. V lost 2 bases, J lost 6 bases, and 8 bases lay in between.

This chain links TRBV24-1 with TRBJ1-1; perhaps TRBD1 as D (6 bases). The germline gives CDR1 KGHDR, CDR2 SFDVKD. Trimming took 6 bases from V and 4 from J, leaving 11 bases between them. CDR3 size: 13 residues. CDR3 region: CATSNRARTEAFF. CDR3 bases: TGTGCCACCAGTAACAGGGCGCGCACTGAAGCTTTCTTT.

The V gene is TRBV2, the J gene TRBJ2-5; 10 nucleotides align to TRBD2. In germline, CDR1 is SNHLY, CDR2 FYNNEI. Trimming took 6 bases from V and 4 from J; bases not matched to a gene: 8. This CDR3 has 15 amino acids. The CDR3 here is CASRLAGITLETQYF. The CDR3 DNA follows: TGTGCCAGCAGACTAGCGGGGATCACACTAGAGACCCAGTACTTC.

This clone was counted a few times. The CDR3 nucleotides read TGCGCCAGCAGCCTGGAATGGGGGCCCTACTATGGCTACACCTTC. Translated: CASSLEWGPYYGYTF. The chain has TRBV5-1 and TRBJ1-2; the D gene is possibly TRBD1 (6 bases). V lost 4 bases, J lost 3 bases, and 16 bases lay in between. Per the germline V gene, CDR1 is SGHRS and CDR2 is YFSETQ. The CDR3 covers 15 residues.

The V gene is TRBV10-2, the J gene TRBJ1-3, with D possibly TRBD1 on 5 matching bases. The V end lost 3 bases, the J end lost 6 bases, and 12 bases lay between the germline ends. The germline V gene has CDR1 WSHSY and CDR2 SAAADI. The CDR3 is made up of 14 amino acids. The CDR3: CASSDAGGKNTIYF. CDR3 coding DNA: TGCGCCAGCAGTGATGCGGGGGGAAAAAACACCATATATTTT.

This clone occurred once. The rearrangement links TRBV5-1 to TRBJ2-2; TRBD1 aligns across 9 bases. The CDR3 is 14 residues long. With 4 bases clipped from V and 4 bases from J, the junction kept 2 bases outside the gene matches. Germline CDR1 is SGHRS and CDR2 is YFSETQ. The CDR3 loop reads CASSGTGSTGELFF. CDR3 nucleotide sequence: TGCGCCAGCAGCGGGACAGGGAGCACCGGGGAGCTGTTTTTT.